A selection of T cell receptor beta chains follows, all from one sample in a study of blood T cell repertoires in COVID-19. Repertoires were generated with immunoSEQ multiplex PCR, while TCRdb's copy carries only in-frame clones and drops some. The sample has about 270,000 clones; 88% are singletons. The sequencing input was PBMCs or T cells enriched from blood (not recorded which). All receptors come from a woman between 35 and 50 years old with acute COVID-19. CDR3s include the opening cysteine and the closing phenylalanine or tryptophan. A D gene is named only where the DNA matches it firmly. The size entry is marked missing in some rows and otherwise reads once, few, many or a size class.

size,V,J,D,CDR3,DNA
.,TRBV14,TRBJ2-1,TRBD1,CASSRTGGYNEQFF,TGTGCCAGCAGCCGGACAGGGGGGTACAATGAGCAGTTCTTC
once,TRBV2,TRBJ2-1,TRBD2,CATTSGRISYNEQFF,TGTGCGACGACTAGCGGGAGAATTTCCTACAATGAGCAGTTCTTC
.,TRBV2,TRBJ1-3,.,CASSGPTGSSGNTIYF,TGTGCCAGCAGCGGGCCTACAGGGAGCTCTGGAAACACCATATATTTT
.,TRBV3-1/TRBV3-2,TRBJ1-4,TRBD1,CASSELGQGNEKLFF,TGTGCCAGCAGCGAACTGGGACAGGGGAATGAAAAACTGTTTTTT
.,TRBV13,TRBJ1-3,TRBD1,CASRLTGANSGNTIYF,TGTGCCAGCAGGCTGACAGGGGCCAACTCTGGAAACACCATATATTTT
.,TRBV12-3/TRBV12-4,TRBJ1-2,.,CASRQEGPYGYTF,TGTGCCAGCAGACAGGAGGGTCCTTATGGCTACACCTTC
.,TRBV18,TRBJ1-2,.,CASSPGDNNYGYTF,TGTGCCAGCTCACCCGGGGACAACAACTATGGCTACACCTTC
few,TRBV3-1/TRBV3-2,TRBJ1-6,TRBD1,CASSRGTGGDSPLHF,TGTGCCAGCAGCCGCGGGACAGGGGGCGATTCACCCCTCCACTTT
.,TRBV24-1,TRBJ2-6,TRBD1,CATSDRQGTTGANVLTF,TGTGCCACCAGTGATAGACAGGGTACCACTGGGGCCAACGTCCTGACTTTC
.,TRBV27,TRBJ1-1,.,CASSEHRAKVAFF,TGTGCCAGCAGTGAACACAGGGCGAAAGTGGCTTTCTTT
.,TRBV20-1,TRBJ2-7,.,CSASSGPTYEQYF,TGCAGTGCGAGTAGTGGGCCCACCTACGAGCAGTACTTC
few,TRBV5-5,TRBJ1-1,.,CASSPRGTGNTEAFF,TGTGCCAGCAGCCCTCGCGGGACGGGGAACACTGAAGCTTTCTTT
.,TRBV7-8,TRBJ1-6,TRBD1,CASSPRDRGGSPLHF,TGTGCCAGCAGCCCCCGGGACAGGGGTGGATCACCCCTCCACTTT
.,TRBV24-1,TRBJ2-2,.,CATSLRTGELFF,TGTGCCACCAGCCTCAGGACCGGGGAGCTGTTTTTT
.,TRBV4-3,TRBJ1-2,.,CASSQEVENYGYTF,TGCGCCAGCAGCCAAGAAGTTGAGAACTATGGCTACACCTTC
.,TRBV27,TRBJ2-3,TRBD2,CASSFAGGTDTQYF,TGTGCCAGCAGTTTTGCGGGAGGAACAGATACGCAGTATTTT
.,TRBV2,TRBJ1-6,.,CASSEFRGNSPLHF,TGTGCCAGCAGTGAGTTCCGGGGAAATTCACCCCTCCACTTT
.,TRBV7-9,TRBJ2-7,TRBD2,CASSPRTSGYEQYF,TGTGCCAGCAGCCCCCGGACTAGCGGCTACGAGCAGTACTTC
.,TRBV29-1,TRBJ2-3,TRBD2,CSVDSGVGTDTQYF,TGCAGCGTTGATAGCGGGGTCGGCACAGATACGCAGTATTTT
.,TRBV11-3,TRBJ1-1,.,CASSSQADTEAFF,TGTGCCAGCAGCTCGCAAGCCGACACTGAAGCTTTCTTT
.,TRBV28,TRBJ2-2,.,CASSFGQAYTGELFF,TGTGCCAGCAGTTTTGGGCAGGCATACACCGGGGAGCTGTTTTTT
.,TRBV20-1,TRBJ1-2,.,CSASDTYGDYGYTF,TGCAGTGCTAGTGACACGTACGGAGACTATGGCTACACCTTC
.,TRBV11-2,TRBJ2-5,TRBD2,CASSLAASGRLETQYF,TGTGCCAGCAGCTTAGCGGCTAGCGGGAGGTTAGAGACCCAGTACTTC
.,TRBV9,TRBJ2-5,TRBD2,CASSGGTSGSGETQYF,TGTGCCAGCAGCGGGGGGACTAGCGGGAGTGGGGAGACCCAGTACTTC
.,TRBV28,TRBJ2-3,.,CASRRSDTQYF,TGTGCCAGCAGGCGGTCGGATACGCAGTATTTT
.,TRBV5-6,TRBJ1-1,TRBD1,CASSRQGFSTEAFF,TGTGCCAGCAGCCGACAGGGGTTTAGCACTGAAGCTTTCTTT
.,TRBV29-1,TRBJ2-5,TRBD2,CSAGTSGITAETQYF,TGCAGTGCCGGGACTAGCGGGATCACGGCGGAGACCCAGTACTTC
.,TRBV6-5,TRBJ2-5,TRBD2,CASSYLAGGPETQYF,TGTGCCAGCAGTTACCTAGCGGGAGGGCCGGAGACCCAGTACTTC
.,TRBV11-2,TRBJ2-3,.,CASSLDVGVPDTQYF,TGTGCCAGCAGCTTAGACGTCGGGGTTCCAGATACGCAGTATTTT
.,TRBV19,TRBJ2-5,TRBD1,CASSRAGQEGETQYF,TGTGCCAGTAGTCGGGCGGGACAGGAGGGGGAGACCCAGTACTTC
once,TRBV28,TRBJ1-4,TRBD1,CASSYTGGGSEKLFF,TGTGCCAGCAGTTATACAGGGGGCGGGAGTGAAAAACTGTTTTTT
.,TRBV7-9,TRBJ1-5,.,CASGGDSRANQPQHF,TGTGCCAGCGGAGGGGATTCGAGGGCCAATCAGCCCCAGCATTTT
once,TRBV5-1,TRBJ2-5,.,CASSLVPGTQETQYF,TGCGCCAGCAGCTTGGTCCCGGGGACTCAAGAGACCCAGTACTTC
.,TRBV9,TRBJ2-1,TRBD2,CASSVAAGTSGRSSYNEQFF,TGTGCCAGCAGCGTAGCCGCCGGGACTAGCGGGAGGAGCTCCTACAATGAGCAGTTCTTC
.,TRBV27,TRBJ2-3,TRBD2,CASSISTSADTQYF,TGTGCCAGCAGTATCTCGACTAGCGCAGATACGCAGTATTTT
.,TRBV6-5,TRBJ1-4,.,CASSYGGFGEKLFF,TGTGCCAGCAGTTACGGGGGGTTCGGAGAAAAACTGTTTTTT
.,TRBV5-8,TRBJ1-4,.,CASSLVGRGNEKLFF,TGTGCCAGCAGCTTGGTTGGCAGGGGAAATGAAAAACTGTTTTTT
.,TRBV5-4,TRBJ2-7,TRBD1,CASSLRGGASYEQYF,TGTGCCAGCAGCTTGAGAGGGGGCGCCTCCTACGAGCAGTACTTC
.,TRBV6-5,TRBJ2-7,TRBD2,CASSRGLPMSYEQYF,TGTGCCAGCAGCCGGGGACTACCCATGTCCTACGAGCAGTACTTC